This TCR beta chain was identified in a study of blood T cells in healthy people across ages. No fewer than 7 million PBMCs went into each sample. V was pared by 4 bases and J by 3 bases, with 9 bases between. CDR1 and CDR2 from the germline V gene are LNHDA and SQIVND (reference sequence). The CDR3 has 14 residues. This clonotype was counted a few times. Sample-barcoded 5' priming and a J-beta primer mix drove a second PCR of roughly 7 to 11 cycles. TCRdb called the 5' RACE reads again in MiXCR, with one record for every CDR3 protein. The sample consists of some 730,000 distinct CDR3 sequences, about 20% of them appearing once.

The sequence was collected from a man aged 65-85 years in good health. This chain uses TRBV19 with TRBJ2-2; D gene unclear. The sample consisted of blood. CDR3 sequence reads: CASSSRDYTGELFF. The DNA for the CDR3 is TGTGCCAGTAGTAGTCGAGACTACACCGGGGAGCTGTTTTTT.